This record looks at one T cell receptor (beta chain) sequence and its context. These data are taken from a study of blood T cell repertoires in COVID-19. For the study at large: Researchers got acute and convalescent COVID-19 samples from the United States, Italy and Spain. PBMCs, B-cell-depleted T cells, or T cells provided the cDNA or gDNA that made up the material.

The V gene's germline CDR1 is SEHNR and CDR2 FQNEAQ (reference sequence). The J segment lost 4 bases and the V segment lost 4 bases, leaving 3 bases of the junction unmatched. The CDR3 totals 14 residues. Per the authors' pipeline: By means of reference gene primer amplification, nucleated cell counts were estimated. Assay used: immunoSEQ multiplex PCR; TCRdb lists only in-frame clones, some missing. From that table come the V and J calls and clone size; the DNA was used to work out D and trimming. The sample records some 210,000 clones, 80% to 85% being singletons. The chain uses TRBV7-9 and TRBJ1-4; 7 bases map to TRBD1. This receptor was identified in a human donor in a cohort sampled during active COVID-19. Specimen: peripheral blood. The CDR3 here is CASSWTGHNEKLFF. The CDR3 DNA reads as TGTGCCAGCAGCTGGACAGGTCATAATGAAAAACTGTTTTTT. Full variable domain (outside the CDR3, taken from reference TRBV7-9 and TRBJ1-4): DTGVSQNPRHKITKRGQNVTFRCDPISEHNRLYWYRQTLGQGPEFLTYFQNEAQLEKSRLLSDRFSAERPKGSFSTLEIQRTEQGDSAMYLCASSWTGHNEKLFFGSGTQLSVL.